This is a list of T cell receptor beta chains from one sample in a study of T cell repertoires in cytomegalovirus infection. From the reads, TCRdb called clonotypes with MiXCR, one entry per CDR3 protein. The sample carries some 940,000 distinct CDR3 sequences, roughly 30% recorded once. Their specific antigens are unknown. The sample was cultured CD8+ T cells from PBMCs, taken from culture after CMV antigen stimulation. The receptor set was obtained from a human donor in good health (CMV status not recorded). Some clones in this sample may be carry-over from other donors' samples. CDR3s include the opening cysteine and the closing phenylalanine or tryptophan. The D gene is left open where the match is weak. Size is stated for part of the rows, as once, few or many counts, or as a class when the clone is expanded.

DNA: TGTGCCAGCAGCTGGTTAGGAACCGGGGAGCTGTTTTTT
CDR3: CASSWLGTGELFF
D: .
V: TRBV7-9
size: few
J: TRBJ2-2

DNA: TGTGCCAGCATCGCGCCCGGGGGGTATGGCTACACCTTC
CDR3: CASIAPGGYGYTF
D: .
V: TRBV5-4
size: .
J: TRBJ1-2

DNA: TGTGCCAGCAGCTCGGTGGGGGGTTTTTACAATGAGCAGTTCTTC
CDR3: CASSSVGGFYNEQFF
D: .
V: TRBV7-9
size: few
J: TRBJ2-1

DNA: TGTGCCACCAGCACCCGACAGGTTGTGGTTCGACCTAATGAAAAACTGTTTTTT
CDR3: CATSTRQVVVRPNEKLFF
D: .
V: TRBV15
size: few
J: TRBJ1-4

DNA: TGTGCCATCAGTGAGCCGACAGGATCCTACGAGCAGTACTTC
CDR3: CAISEPTGSYEQYF
D: .
V: TRBV10-3
size: few
J: TRBJ2-7

DNA: TGTGCCACCAGCAGAGAGGGAGACAGGGATGTTCCTGAAGCTTTCTTT
CDR3: CATSREGDRDVPEAFF
D: TRBD1
V: TRBV15
size: .
J: TRBJ1-1

DNA: TGTGCCAGCAGCTTAGGACTCCCGAACACCGGGGAGCTGTTTTTT
CDR3: CASSLGLPNTGELFF
D: .
V: TRBV7-2
size: many
J: TRBJ2-2

DNA: TGTGCCAGCAGCACGACAGGTGATAGCAATCAGCCCCAGCATTTT
CDR3: CASSTTGDSNQPQHF
D: .
V: TRBV7-6
size: .
J: TRBJ1-5

DNA: TGTGCCACCAGCAGAGATTTCCCAGGGTTGCAAAACATTCAGTACTTC
CDR3: CATSRDFPGLQNIQYF
D: .
V: TRBV15
size: .
J: TRBJ2-4

DNA: TGTGCCAACAGCCCCTATCAGGGTTTAGCTTTCTTT
CDR3: CANSPYQGLAFF
D: .
V: TRBV7-9
size: .
J: TRBJ1-1

DNA: TGTGCCAGCAGTTACACCTGGACTAGCGGGGGGGCTAGGACGGAGACCCAGTACTTC
CDR3: CASSYTWTSGGARTETQYF
D: TRBD2
V: TRBV6-5
size: .
J: TRBJ2-5

DNA: TGTGTCAGCACCCTAGGACAGGGATCCTACGAGCAGTACTTC
CDR3: CVSTLGQGSYEQYF
D: TRBD1
V: TRBV6-5
size: .
J: TRBJ2-7

DNA: TGTGCCAGCAGCCATGGTCTTTCCCAGGGTTGGGGGCACACTGAAGCTTTTTTT
CDR3: CASSHGLSQGWGHTEAFF
D: .
V: TRBV14
size: .
J: TRBJ1-1

DNA: TGTGCCAGCAGCTTTATCGGAGTACAAGAGACCCAGTACTTC
CDR3: CASSFIGVQETQYF
D: .
V: TRBV7-4
size: few
J: TRBJ2-5

DNA: TGTGCCAGCAGCCATAGTCGGGACAGAACGGGGTACGAGCAGTACTTC
CDR3: CASSHSRDRTGYEQYF
D: TRBD1
V: TRBV9
size: .
J: TRBJ2-7

DNA: TGTGCCAGCAGTTTGGGCAGGCCAGGAGAAGCTTTCTTT
CDR3: CASSLGRPGEAFF
D: .
V: TRBV12-3/TRBV12-4
size: once
J: TRBJ1-1